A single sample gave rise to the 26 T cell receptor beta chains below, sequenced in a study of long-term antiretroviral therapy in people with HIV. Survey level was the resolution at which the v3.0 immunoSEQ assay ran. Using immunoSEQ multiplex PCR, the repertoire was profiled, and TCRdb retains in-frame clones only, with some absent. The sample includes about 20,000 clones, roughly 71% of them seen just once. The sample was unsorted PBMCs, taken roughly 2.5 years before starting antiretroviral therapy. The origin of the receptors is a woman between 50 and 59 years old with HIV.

This CDR3 reads CASSELRSPNQPQHF. In nucleotides, the CDR3 is TGTGCCAGCAGTGAACTTAGATCTCCCAATCAGCCCCAGCATTTT. This sequence joins TRBV6-1 and TRBJ1-5; D remains unclear. The CDR3 is 15 residues long. The germline V gene encodes CDR1 MNHNS and CDR2 SASEGT. V was shortened by 2 bases and J by 3 bases, with 11 bases between the two germline ends.

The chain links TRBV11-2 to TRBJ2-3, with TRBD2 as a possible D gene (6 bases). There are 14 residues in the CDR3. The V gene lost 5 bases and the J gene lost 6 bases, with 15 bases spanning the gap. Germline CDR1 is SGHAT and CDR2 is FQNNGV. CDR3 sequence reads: CASSAVGGGDTQYF. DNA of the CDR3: TGTGCCAGCAGCGCCGTGGGGGGTGGGGATACGCAGTATTTT.

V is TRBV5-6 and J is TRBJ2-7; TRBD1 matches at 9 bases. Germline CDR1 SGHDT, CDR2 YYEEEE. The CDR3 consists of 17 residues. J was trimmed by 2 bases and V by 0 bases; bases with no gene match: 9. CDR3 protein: CASSLAYPGTGTYEQYF. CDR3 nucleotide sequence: TGTGCCAGCAGCTTGGCCTATCCCGGGACAGGGACCTACGAGCAGTACTTC.

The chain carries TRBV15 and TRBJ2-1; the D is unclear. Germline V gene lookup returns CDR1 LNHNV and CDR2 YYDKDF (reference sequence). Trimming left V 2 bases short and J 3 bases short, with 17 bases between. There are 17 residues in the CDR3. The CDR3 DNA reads TGTGCCACCAGCAGACCTTGGGTGGGGTCGGGCTACAATGAGCAGTTCTTC. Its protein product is CATSRPWVGSGYNEQFF.

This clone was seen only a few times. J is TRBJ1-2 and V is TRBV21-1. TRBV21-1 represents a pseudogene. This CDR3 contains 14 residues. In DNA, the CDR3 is TGTGCCAGCAGCAAAGCCGGGGTCGTCTATGGCTACACCTTC. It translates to CASSKAGVVYGYTF.

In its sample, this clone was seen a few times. DNA for the CDR3: TGCGCCAGCAGCCGAGACCCGGGCCGCCCAGACGCTTCGGAGACCCAGTACTTC. Amino acids: CASSRDPGRPDASETQYF. This rearrangement joins TRBV4-1 to TRBJ2-5; D is unresolved. The germline V and J ends were trimmed by 4 bases and 5 bases, with 26 bases remaining between them. The CDR3 extends over 18 amino acids. The V gene's germline CDR1 is MGHRA and CDR2 YSYEKL.

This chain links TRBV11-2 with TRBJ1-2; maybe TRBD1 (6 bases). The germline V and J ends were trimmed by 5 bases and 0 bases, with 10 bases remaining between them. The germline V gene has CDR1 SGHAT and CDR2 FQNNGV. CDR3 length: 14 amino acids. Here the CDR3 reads CASSLTGTNYGYTF. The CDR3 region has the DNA TGTGCCAGCAGCCTAACAGGGACTAACTATGGCTACACCTTC.

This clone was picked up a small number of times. The CDR3 DNA reads TGTGCCAGCAGCTTAACAGGGGATAATTCACCCCTCCACTTT. This gives the protein CASSLTGDNSPLHF. This chain joins TRBV7-9 and TRBJ1-6, with 7 bases lining up with TRBD1. Unmatched junction bases numbered 0, after V lost 2 bases and J lost 5 bases. Per germline, CDR1 SEHNR and CDR2 FQNEAQ (reference sequence). This CDR3 spans 14 amino acids.

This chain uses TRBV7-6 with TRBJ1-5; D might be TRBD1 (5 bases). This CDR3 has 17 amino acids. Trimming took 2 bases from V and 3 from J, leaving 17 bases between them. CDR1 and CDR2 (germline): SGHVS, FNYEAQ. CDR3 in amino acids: CASSLRQGGRVNQPQHF. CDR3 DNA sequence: TGTGCCAGCAGCTTAAGGCAGGGAGGTAGGGTCAATCAGCCCCAGCATTTT.

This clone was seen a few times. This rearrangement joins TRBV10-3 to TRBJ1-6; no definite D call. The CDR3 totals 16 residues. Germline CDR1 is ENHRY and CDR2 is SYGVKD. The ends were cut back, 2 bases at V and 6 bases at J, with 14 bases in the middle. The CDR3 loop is CAISEPWKEPNSPLHF. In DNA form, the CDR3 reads TGTGCCATCAGTGAGCCGTGGAAGGAGCCTAATTCACCCCTCCACTTT.

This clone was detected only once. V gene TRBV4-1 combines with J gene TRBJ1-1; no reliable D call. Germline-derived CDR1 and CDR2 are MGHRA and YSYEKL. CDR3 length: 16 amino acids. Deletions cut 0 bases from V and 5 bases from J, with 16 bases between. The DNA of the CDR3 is TGCGCCAGCAGCCAAGATCAGGTCACCTCGAGAACTGAAGCTTTCTTT. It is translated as CASSQDQVTSRTEAFF.

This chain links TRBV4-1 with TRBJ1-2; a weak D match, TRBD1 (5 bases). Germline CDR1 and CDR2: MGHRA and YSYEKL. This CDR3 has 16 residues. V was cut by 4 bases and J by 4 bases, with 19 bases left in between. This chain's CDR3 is CASSLRGGNPTYGYTF. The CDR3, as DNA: TGCGCCAGCAGCCTACGGGGGGGAAACCCAACCTATGGCTACACCTTC.

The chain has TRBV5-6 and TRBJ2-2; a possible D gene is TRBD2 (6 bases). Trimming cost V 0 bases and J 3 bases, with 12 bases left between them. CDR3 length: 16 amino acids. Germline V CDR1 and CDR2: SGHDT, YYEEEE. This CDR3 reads CASSLGRDRYTGELFF. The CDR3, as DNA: TGTGCCAGCAGCTTGGGGCGGGACCGGTACACCGGGGAGCTGTTTTTT.

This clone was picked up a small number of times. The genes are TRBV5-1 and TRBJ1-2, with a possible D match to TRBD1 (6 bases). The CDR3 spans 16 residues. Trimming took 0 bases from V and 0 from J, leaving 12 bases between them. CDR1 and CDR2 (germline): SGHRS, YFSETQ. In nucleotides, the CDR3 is TGCGCCAGCAGCTTGGCCTCAGGACAGTCTAACTATGGCTACACCTTC. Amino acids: CASSLASGQSNYGYTF.

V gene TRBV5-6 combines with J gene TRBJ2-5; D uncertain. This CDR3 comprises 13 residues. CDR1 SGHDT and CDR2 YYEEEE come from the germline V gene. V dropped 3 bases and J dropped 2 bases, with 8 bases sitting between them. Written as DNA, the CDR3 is TGTGCCAGCAGCTGGCCGCCGCAAGAGACCCAGTACTTC. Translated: CASSWPPQETQYF.

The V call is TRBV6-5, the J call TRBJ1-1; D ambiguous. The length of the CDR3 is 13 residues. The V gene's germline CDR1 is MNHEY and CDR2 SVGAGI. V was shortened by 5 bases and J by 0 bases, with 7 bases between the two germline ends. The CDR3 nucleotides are TGTGCCAGCAGTCGTGGCTTGAACACTGAAGCTTTCTTT. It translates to CASSRGLNTEAFF.

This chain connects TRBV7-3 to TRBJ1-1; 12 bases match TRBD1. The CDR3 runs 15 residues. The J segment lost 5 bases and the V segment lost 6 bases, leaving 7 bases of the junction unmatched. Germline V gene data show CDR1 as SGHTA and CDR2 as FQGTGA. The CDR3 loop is CASRSRDRGRTEAFF. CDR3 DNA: TGTGCCAGCAGGAGCCGGGACAGGGGGCGGACTGAAGCTTTCTTT.

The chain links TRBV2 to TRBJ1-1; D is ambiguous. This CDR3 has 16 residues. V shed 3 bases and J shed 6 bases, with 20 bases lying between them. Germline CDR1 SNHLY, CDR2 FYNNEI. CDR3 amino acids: CASSDWEAGIGAEAFF. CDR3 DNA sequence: TGTGCCAGCAGTGATTGGGAGGCGGGGATAGGCGCTGAAGCTTTCTTT. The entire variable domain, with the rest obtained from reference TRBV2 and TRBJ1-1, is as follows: EPEVTQTPSHQVTQMGQEVILRCVPISNHLYFYWYRQILGQKVEFLVSFYNNEISEKSEIFDDQFSVERPDGSNFTLKIRSTKLEDSAMYFCASSDWEAGIGAEAFFGQGTRLTVV.

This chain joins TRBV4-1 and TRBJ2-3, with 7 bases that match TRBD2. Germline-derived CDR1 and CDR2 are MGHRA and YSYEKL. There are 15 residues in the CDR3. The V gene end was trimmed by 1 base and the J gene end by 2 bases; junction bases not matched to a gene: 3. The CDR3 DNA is TGCGCCAGCAGCCAAGGACGGGGGGACACAGATACGCAGTATTTT. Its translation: CASSQGRGDTDTQYF.

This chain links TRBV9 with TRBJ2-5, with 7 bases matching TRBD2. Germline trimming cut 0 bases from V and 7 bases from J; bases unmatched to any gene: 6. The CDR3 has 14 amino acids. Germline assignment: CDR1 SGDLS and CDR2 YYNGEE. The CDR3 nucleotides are TGTGCCAGCAGCGTAGCTGGACTAGGCGGGACCCAGTACTTC. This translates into CASSVAGLGGTQYF.

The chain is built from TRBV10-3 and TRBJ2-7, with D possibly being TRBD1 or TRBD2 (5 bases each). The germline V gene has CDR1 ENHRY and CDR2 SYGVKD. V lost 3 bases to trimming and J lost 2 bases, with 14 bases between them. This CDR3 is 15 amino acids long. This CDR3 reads CAISDPGTATYEQYV. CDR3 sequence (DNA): TGTGCCATCAGTGACCCCGGGACGGCCACCTACGAGCAGTACGTC.

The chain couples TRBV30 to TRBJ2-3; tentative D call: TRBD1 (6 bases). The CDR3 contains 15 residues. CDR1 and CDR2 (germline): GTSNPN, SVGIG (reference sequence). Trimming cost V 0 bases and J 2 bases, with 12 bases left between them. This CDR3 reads CAWSVPTGFTDTQYF. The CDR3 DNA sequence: TGTGCCTGGAGTGTACCTACAGGGTTCACAGATACGCAGTATTTT.

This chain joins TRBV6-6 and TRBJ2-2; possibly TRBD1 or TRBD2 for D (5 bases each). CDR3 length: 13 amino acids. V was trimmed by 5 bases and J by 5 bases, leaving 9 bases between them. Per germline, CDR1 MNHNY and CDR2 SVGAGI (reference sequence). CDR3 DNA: TGTGCCAGCAGTAACGGGGCTACCGGGGAGCTGTTTTTT. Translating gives CASSNGATGELFF.

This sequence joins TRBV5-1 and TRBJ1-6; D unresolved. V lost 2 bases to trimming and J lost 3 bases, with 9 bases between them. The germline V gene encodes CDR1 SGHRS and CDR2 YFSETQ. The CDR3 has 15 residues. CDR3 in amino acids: CASSLGQNYNSPLHF. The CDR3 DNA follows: TGCGCCAGCAGCTTAGGCCAGAACTATAATTCACCCCTCCACTTT.

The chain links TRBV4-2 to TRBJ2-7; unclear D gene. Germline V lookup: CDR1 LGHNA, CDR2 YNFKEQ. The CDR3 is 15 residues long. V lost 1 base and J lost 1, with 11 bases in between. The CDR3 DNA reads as TGTGCCAGCAGCCAAGTTAAGGGTTTTTCCTACGAGCAGTACTTC. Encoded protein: CASSQVKGFSYEQYF.

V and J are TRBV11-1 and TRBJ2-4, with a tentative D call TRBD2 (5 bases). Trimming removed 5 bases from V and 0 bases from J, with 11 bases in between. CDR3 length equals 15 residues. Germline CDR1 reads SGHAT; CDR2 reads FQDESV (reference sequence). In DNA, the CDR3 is TGTGCCAGCAGCCTGGACGGACTAGCCAAAAACATTCAGTACTTC. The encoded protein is CASSLDGLAKNIQYF.